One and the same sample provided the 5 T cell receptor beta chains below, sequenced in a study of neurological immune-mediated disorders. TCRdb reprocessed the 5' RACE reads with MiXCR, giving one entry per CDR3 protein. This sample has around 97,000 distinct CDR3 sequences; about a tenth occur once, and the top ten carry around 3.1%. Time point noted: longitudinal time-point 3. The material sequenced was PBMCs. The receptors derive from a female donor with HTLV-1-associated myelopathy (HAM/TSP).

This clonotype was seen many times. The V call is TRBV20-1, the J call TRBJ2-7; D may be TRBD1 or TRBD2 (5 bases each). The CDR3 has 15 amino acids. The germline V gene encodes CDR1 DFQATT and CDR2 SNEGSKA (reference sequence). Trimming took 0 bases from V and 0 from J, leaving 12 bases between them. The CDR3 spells CSARDSWGSSYEQYF. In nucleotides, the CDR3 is TGCAGTGCTAGAGATTCGTGGGGGAGCTCCTACGAGCAGTACTTC.

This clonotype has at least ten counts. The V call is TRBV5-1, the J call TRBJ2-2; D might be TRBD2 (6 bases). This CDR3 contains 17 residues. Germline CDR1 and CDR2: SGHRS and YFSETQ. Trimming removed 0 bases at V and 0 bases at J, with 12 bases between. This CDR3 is CASSLVSPSANTGELFF. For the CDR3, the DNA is TGCGCCAGCAGCTTGGTTTCTCCTAGCGCGAACACCGGGGAGCTGTTTTTT. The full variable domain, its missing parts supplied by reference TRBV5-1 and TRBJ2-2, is KAGVTQTPRYLIKTRGQQVTLSCSPISGHRSVSWYQQTPGQGLQFLFEYFSETQRNKGNFPGRFSGRQFSNSRSEMNVSTLELGDSALYLCASSLVSPSANTGELFFGEGSRLTVL.

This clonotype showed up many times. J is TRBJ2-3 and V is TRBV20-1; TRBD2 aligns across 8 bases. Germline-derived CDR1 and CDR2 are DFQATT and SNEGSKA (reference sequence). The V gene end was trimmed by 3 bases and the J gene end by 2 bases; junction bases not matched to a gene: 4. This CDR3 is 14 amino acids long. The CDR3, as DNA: TGCAGTGCTAGCGGAGCGGGGGCCACAGATACGCAGTATTTT. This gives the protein CSASGAGATDTQYF.

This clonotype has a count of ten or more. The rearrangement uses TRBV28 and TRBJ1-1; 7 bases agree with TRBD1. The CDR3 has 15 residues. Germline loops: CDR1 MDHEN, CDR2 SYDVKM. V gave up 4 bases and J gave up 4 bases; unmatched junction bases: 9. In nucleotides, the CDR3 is TGTGCCAGCAGTTACAGCTCGACAGGGCCCACTGAAGCTTTCTTT. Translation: CASSYSSTGPTEAFF.

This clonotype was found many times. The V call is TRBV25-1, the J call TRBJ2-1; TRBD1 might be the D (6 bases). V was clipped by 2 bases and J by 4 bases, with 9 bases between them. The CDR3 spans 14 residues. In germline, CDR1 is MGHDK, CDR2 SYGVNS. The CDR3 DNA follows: TGTGCCAGCAGTGAAACCACAGGGTACAATGAGCAGTTCTTC. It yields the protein CASSETTGYNEQFF.